Described below is a single T cell receptor (beta chain) sequence and its context. A read error may account for a junction end that differs from germline. This entry comes from a study of control samples from healthy donors and cancer patients. This CDR3 is 13 amino acids long. The protocol was immunoSEQ multiplex PCR, while the TCRdb copy is restricted to in-frame clones and leaves out a portion. The sample includes around 140,000 clones, roughly 92% of them seen just once. The specimen was blood. The chain has TRBV12-3 or TRBV12-4 and TRBJ2-7, with 7 bases matching TRBD1. This clonotype was obtained from a man younger than 35 in good health. CDR3 protein: CATSPGTVDEQYF. The DNA of the CDR3 is TGTGCCACCAGTCCGGGGACAGTCGACGAGCAGTACTTC.